This T cell receptor (beta chain) was retrieved from a study of spatial heterogeneity in lung cancer. General study points: The number of expanded tumor alpha and beta chains correlated with mutation number.

V was cut by 10 bases and J by 0 bases, with 12 bases left in between. The CDR3 spans 13 residues. Germline V gene lookup returns CDR1 SNHLY and CDR2 FYNNEI. MiXCR, run by TCRdb on the 5' RACE reads, gives a single entry per CDR3 protein. The table records about 9,300 distinct CDR3 sequences, roughly half of them present only once. Time point specified: sample taken at primary tumor resection. A note on this clonotype: The antigen remains undetermined. In a library made to pick up alpha chains, this beta chain is a stray read with a size that means little.

This sample comprised lung tumor tissue, obtained at surgery. The chain links TRBV2 to TRBJ1-2; tentative D call: TRBD1 (5 bases). This TCR was sampled from a female donor with early-stage non-small cell lung cancer. As DNA, the CDR3 is TGTGCCACCGGGACCGATGCTAACTATGGCTACACCTTC. As protein: CATGTDANYGYTF.